This T cell receptor (beta chain) was documented in a study of T cells after yellow fever vaccination. For the study at large: With SMART-Seq v4 Ultra Low Input, the fractions containing low cell numbers were prepared.

In its sample, this clonotype was seen many times. Its antigen is as yet unknown. A single record per CDR3 protein comes from TCRdb applying MiXCR to the 5' RACE reads. The sample carries 110,000 or so distinct CDR3 sequences, about 6.8% recorded once. General study findings and limits: FACS-sorted repertoires could harbor abundant contaminating bulk-population clonotypes. Most primary-vaccination clones recurred post-booster (around 97% CD4, 88% CD8). Some clonotypes were seen in both the CD4 and the CD8 compartments. These made up a small share and likely arose from convergent recombination.

CDR3 size: 13 residues. Trimming took 5 bases from V and 4 from J, leaving 11 bases between them. Germline V gene data show CDR1 as DFQATT and CDR2 as SNEGSKA (reference sequence). The sample in question was CD4+ T cells sorted from PBMCs, obtained approximately 47 days after the first yellow fever vaccination. The chain recombines TRBV20-1 with TRBJ1-4, with D unresolved. The source is a young man who received the YFV17D yellow fever vaccine. CDR3 coding DNA: TGCAGTGCTCCCAGTGGCAGTAATGAAAAACTGTTTTTT. Translation: CSAPSGSNEKLFF.